The clone carrying this T cell receptor (beta chain) was recorded once. Antigen: not known. The CDR3 is made up of 14 amino acids. The V gene end was trimmed by 5 bases and the J gene end by 8 bases; junction bases not matched to a gene: 9. The germline V gene encodes CDR1 SGHTA and CDR2 FQGNSA. This sample is drawn from a study of blood T cells in healthy people across ages. The second PCR ran roughly 6 to 12 cycles with a sample-barcoded 5' primer and J-beta primers. CDR3-containing paired-end reads numbered at least 3 million in each sample. TCRdb re-analysed the 5' RACE reads in MiXCR, keeping a single row per CDR3 protein. The sample lists roughly 570,000 distinct CDR3 sequences, 27% occurring once. Study-wide findings and caveats: Investigators viewed diversity estimates from one million T cells as underestimates, the study reported. Strong correlation was found linking TCR beta diversity to naive T cell percentage.

The chain uses TRBV7-2 and TRBJ2-1; 7 bases map to TRBD1. Sequencing was performed on blood. This receptor was identified in a woman in her 70s in good health. This CDR3 is CASSQFTGEDEQFF. Here the CDR3 DNA reads TGTGCCAGCAGCCAATTTACAGGGGAAGATGAGCAGTTCTTC.